This is a list of T cell receptor beta chains from one sample in a study of T-cell reconstitution after alpha-beta-depleted transplantation in children. TCRdb reprocessed the PCR reads with MiXCR, giving one entry per CDR3 protein. This sample has about 830,000 distinct CDR3 sequences; 15% to 20% occur once, and the top ten carry around 4.5%. Here the sequenced sample was PBMCs, mostly from graft donor cells, taken 360 days after TCRalphabeta/CD19-depleted stem cell transplant. The receptors here all came from a male patient younger than 18 who had a stem cell transplant for acute lymphoblastic leukemia, so the T cells may come from the graft donor. The CDR3 runs from the conserved cysteine through the conserved F or W. A D gene is named only where the DNA matches it firmly. The size field is filled for only some rows; it gives once, few, many or a size class.

D gene | J gene | V gene | CDR3 length | clone size | CDR3 protein | CDR3 DNA
TRBD2 | TRBJ2-5 | TRBV6-2/TRBV6-3 | 18 | few | CASSYGARTSASRETQYF | TGTGCCAGCAGTTACGGGGCGAGGACTAGCGCCTCAAGAGAGACCCAGTACTTC
- | TRBJ2-7 | TRBV7-2 | 12 | once | CASSFLAPEQYF | TGTGCCAGCAGCTTCCTAGCCCCCGAGCAGTACTTC
- | TRBJ1-1 | TRBV4-3 | 15 | many | CASSQVGQGVTEAFF | TGCGCCAGCAGCCAAGTCGGCCAGGGTGTCACTGAAGCTTTCTTT
TRBD1 | TRBJ2-7 | TRBV10-1 | 15 | - | CASSESFRTGSEQYF | TGCGCCAGCAGTGAGTCGTTCCGGACAGGCTCCGAGCAGTACTTC
TRBD1 | TRBJ2-7 | TRBV25-1 | 13 | few | CASRRTGLDEQYF | TGTGCCAGCAGGAGGACAGGGCTGGACGAGCAGTACTTC
- | TRBJ2-7 | TRBV29-1 | 15 | few | CSVERAGDHSYEQYF | TGCAGCGTTGAAAGGGCAGGGGATCACTCCTACGAGCAGTACTTC
TRBD2 | TRBJ2-4 | TRBV11-1 | 18 | few | CASSLRAERDQAKNIQYF | TGTGCCAGCAGCTTAAGGGCGGAGCGGGATCAAGCCAAAAACATTCAGTACTTC
TRBD1 | TRBJ2-7 | TRBV7-2 | 15 | few | CASSLEVGQTFEQYF | TGTGCCAGCAGCTTAGAGGTGGGACAGACCTTTGAGCAGTACTTC
TRBD2 | TRBJ2-1 | TRBV7-9 | 15 | few | CASSLVVAGRNEQFF | TGTGCCAGCAGCTTAGTTGTAGCGGGAAGGAATGAGCAGTTCTTC
- | TRBJ2-3 | TRBV7-2 | 14 | - | CASSATYSTDTQYF | TGTGCCAGCAGCGCGACTTACAGCACAGATACGCAGTATTTT
- | TRBJ2-3 | TRBV7-3 | 15 | - | CASSLTGARTDTQYF | TGTGCCAGCAGCTTAACAGGGGCGCGGACAGATACGCAGTATTTT
TRBD1 | TRBJ2-1 | TRBV4-1 | 13 | many | CASSQGRDREQFF | TGCGCCAGCAGCCAAGGGCGGGACAGGGAGCAGTTCTTC
TRBD1 | TRBJ2-2 | TRBV5-1 | 16 | few | CASSLLDRVATGELVF | TGCGCCAGCAGCTTGTTGGACAGGGTTGCCACCGGGGAGCTGGTTTTT
TRBD2 | TRBJ2-3 | TRBV7-9 | 17 | few | CASSTRTSGIGTDTQYF | TGTGCCAGCAGCACCCGGACTAGCGGGATAGGCACAGATACGCAGTATTTT
TRBD2 | TRBJ2-7 | TRBV6-1 | 15 | many | CASRSRLAGSYEQYF | TGTGCCAGCAGGTCCCGACTAGCGGGATCCTACGAGCAGTACTTC
- | TRBJ2-7 | TRBV5-1 | 12 | few | CASKQSFYEQYF | TGCGCCAGCAAGCAGAGTTTCTACGAGCAGTACTTC
- | TRBJ2-5 | TRBV27 | 14 | few | CASSLSYEPETQYF | TGTGCCAGCAGTTTATCGTACGAGCCGGAGACCCAGTACTTC
TRBD1 | TRBJ2-5 | TRBV20-1 | 14 | few | CSASPDRGGETQYF | TGCAGTGCTAGCCCAGACAGGGGAGGCGAGACCCAGTACTTC
- | TRBJ2-3 | TRBV20-1 | 14 | - | CSASGAPGRDTQYF | TGCAGTGCTAGTGGGGCCCCCGGGCGAGATACGCAGTATTTT
TRBD1 | TRBJ1-5 | TRBV29-1 | 14 | - | CSASQGASNQPQHF | TGCAGCGCCTCTCAGGGGGCCAGCAATCAGCCCCAGCATTTT
- | TRBJ2-1 | TRBV5-5 | 14 | - | CASSFQPASGEQFF | TGTGCCAGCAGCTTCCAGCCTGCGTCCGGGGAGCAGTTCTTC
TRBD1 | TRBJ2-2 | TRBV5-5 | 15 | - | CASSHGTGMTGELFF | TGTGCCAGCAGTCACGGGACAGGGATGACCGGGGAGCTGTTTTTT
TRBD2 | TRBJ2-7 | TRBV30 | 15 | few | CAWSIRSGGLHEQYF | TGTGCCTGGAGCATCCGGTCGGGAGGCCTCCACGAGCAGTACTTC
TRBD1 | TRBJ2-7 | TRBV4-1 | 16 | - | CASSQVRGQAAYEQYF | TGCGCCAGCAGCCAAGTCCGGGGACAGGCGGCCTACGAGCAGTACTTC
TRBD1 | TRBJ1-1 | TRBV5-1 | 12 | few | CASSIGQGQTFF | TGCGCCAGCAGCATTGGACAGGGGCAAACTTTCTTT
TRBD2 | TRBJ2-1 | TRBV7-9 | 16 | many | CASSREGSSGYNEQFF | TGTGCCAGCAGCCGCGAGGGATCTAGCGGCTACAATGAGCAGTTCTTC
- | TRBJ2-3 | TRBV9 | 16 | few | CASSVDPGLITDTQYF | TGTGCCAGCAGCGTAGACCCGGGGCTGATCACAGATACGCAGTATTTT
TRBD1 | TRBJ1-1 | TRBV29-1 | 12 | few | CSVPGQAGEAFF | TGCAGCGTCCCTGGACAGGCTGGGGAGGCTTTCTTT
TRBD1 | TRBJ2-3 | TRBV29-1 | 11 | - | CSVAGQGASYF | TGCAGCGTGGCCGGACAGGGGGCCTCGTATTTT
- | TRBJ2-7 | TRBV4-2 | 13 | many | CASSQETTYEQYF | TGTGCCAGCAGCCAAGAGACCACCTACGAGCAGTACTTC
- | TRBJ2-3 | TRBV4-1 | 13 | many | CASSQVLVDTQYF | TGCGCCAGCAGCCAAGTCCTCGTCGATACGCAGTATTTT
TRBD1 | TRBJ1-1 | TRBV29-1 | 14 | - | CSHSLGTGKTEAFF | TGCAGCCATTCACTCGGGACAGGGAAGACTGAAGCTTTCTTT
- | TRBJ1-4 | TRBV2 | 14 | few | CASSSGNKFEKLFF | TGTGCCAGCAGCTCAGGGAATAAGTTTGAAAAACTGTTTTTT
- | TRBJ1-2 | TRBV10-3 | 12 | - | CAISGRDYGYTF | TGTGCCATCAGTGGCAGGGACTATGGCTACACCTTC
TRBD2 | TRBJ2-5 | TRBV25-1 | 14 | few | CASRGRGAGETQYF | TGTGCCAGCAGGGGGCGGGGGGCAGGAGAGACCCAGTACTTC
TRBD2 | TRBJ2-3 | TRBV5-1 | 18 | few | CASSFLRTSGTSTDTQYF | TGCGCCAGCAGCTTCCTGCGGACTAGCGGGACCAGCACAGATACGCAGTATTTT
- | TRBJ2-3 | TRBV20-1 | 16 | - | CSASLFLWPSTDTQYF | TGCAGTGCTAGTCTTTTCTTGTGGCCGAGCACAGATACGCAGTATTTT
TRBD2 | TRBJ2-3 | TRBV12-3/TRBV12-4 | 14 | - | CASSFLAGADTQYF | TGTGCCAGCAGTTTTCTAGCGGGAGCAGATACGCAGTATTTT
TRBD2 | TRBJ2-5 | TRBV2 | 16 | - | CASSSILAGSVETQYF | TGTGCCAGCAGTTCGATTCTAGCGGGGTCCGTGGAGACCCAGTACTTC
- | TRBJ2-1 | TRBV29-1 | 14 | few | CSVELQGGYNEQFF | TGCAGCGTTGAACTACAGGGAGGCTACAATGAGCAGTTCTTC
- | TRBJ2-3 | TRBV7-6 | 19 | - | CASSLDSFQGRSKEDTQYF | TGTGCCAGCAGCTTAGATAGCTTTCAAGGACGGTCGAAAGAAGATACGCAGTATTTT
- | TRBJ2-7 | TRBV12-3/TRBV12-4 | 14 | many | CASSLGQGFHEQYF | TGTGCCAGCAGTTTAGGCCAGGGTTTCCACGAGCAGTACTTC
- | TRBJ2-7 | TRBV5-1 | 11 | - | CASSWEEIQYF | TGCGCCAGCAGCTGGGAAGAGATTCAGTACTTC
- | TRBJ2-3 | TRBV7-2 | 14 | many | CASSLAVSTDTQYF | TGTGCCAGCAGTTTGGCAGTTAGCACAGATACGCAGTATTTT
TRBD1 | TRBJ1-3 | TRBV7-9 | 16 | - | CASSLTDRVSGNTIYF | TGTGCCAGCAGCTTAACGGACAGGGTGTCTGGAAACACCATATATTTT
TRBD1 | TRBJ2-7 | TRBV27 | 14 | - | CASADGQGDYEQYF | TGTGCCAGCGCTGACGGACAGGGGGATTACGAGCAGTACTTC
TRBD2 | TRBJ2-7 | TRBV20-1 | 15 | - | CSARDLLASSYEQYF | TGCAGTGCTAGAGATCTACTAGCGAGCTCCTACGAGCAGTACTTC